This TCR beta chain was obtained from a study of blood T cell repertoires in COVID-19. In the source study's methods: By means of reference gene primer amplification, nucleated cell counts were estimated. Generated by immunoSEQ multiplex PCR, the TCRdb table keeps only in-frame clones and is missing some. V, J and clone size are those of that table, while D and trimming were read from the DNA. The table includes roughly 60,000 clones, over 80% detected once. V lost 1 base, J lost 7 bases, and 3 bases stayed unmatched. CDR1 is LNHDA, CDR2 SQIVND, per germline (reference sequence). The CDR3 length is 14 residues.

Input material: peripheral blood. The receptor was isolated from a man aged 25-40 years with COVID-19, enrolled during active disease. V and J are TRBV19 and TRBJ1-5, with TRBD1 matching over 8 bases. The CDR3 reads CASSIAGGGQPQHF. In DNA form, the CDR3 reads TGTGCCAGTAGTATAGCAGGGGGCGGCCAGCCCCAGCATTTT. Variable domain in full (rest from reference TRBV19 and TRBJ1-5): DGGITQSPKYLFRKEGQNVTLSCEQNLNHDAMYWYRQDPGQGLRLIYYSQIVNDFQKGDIAEGYSVSREKKESFPLTVTSAQKNPTAFYLCASSIAGGGQPQHFGDGTRLSIL.